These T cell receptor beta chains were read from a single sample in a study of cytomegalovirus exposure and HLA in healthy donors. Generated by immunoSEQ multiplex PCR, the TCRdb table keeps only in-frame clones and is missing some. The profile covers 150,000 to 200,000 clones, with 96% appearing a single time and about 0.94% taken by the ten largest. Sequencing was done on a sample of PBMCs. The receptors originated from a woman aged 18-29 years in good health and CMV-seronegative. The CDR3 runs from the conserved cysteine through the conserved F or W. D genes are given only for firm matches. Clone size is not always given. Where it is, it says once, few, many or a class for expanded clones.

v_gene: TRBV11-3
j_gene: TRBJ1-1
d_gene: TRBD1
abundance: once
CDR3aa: CASSQGQGAEAFF
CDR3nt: TGTGCCAGCAGCCAGGGACAGGGCGCTGAAGCTTTCTTT

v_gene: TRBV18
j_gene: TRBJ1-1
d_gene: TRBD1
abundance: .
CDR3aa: CASSPLPGTVNTEAFF
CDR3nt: TGTGCCAGCTCACCATTACCTGGGACAGTGAACACTGAAGCTTTCTTT

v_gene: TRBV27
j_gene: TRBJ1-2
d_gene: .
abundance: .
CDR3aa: CASSLKAGDGYTF
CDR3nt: TGTGCCAGCAGTTTAAAGGCGGGGGATGGCTACACCTTC

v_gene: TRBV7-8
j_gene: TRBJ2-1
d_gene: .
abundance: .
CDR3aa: CASSSWTAQSYNEQFF
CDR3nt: TGTGCCAGCAGCAGTTGGACAGCCCAGTCCTACAATGAGCAGTTCTTC

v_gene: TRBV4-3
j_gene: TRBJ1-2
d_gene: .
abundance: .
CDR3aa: CASSQDVSREGGYTF
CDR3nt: TGCGCCAGCAGCCAAGACGTATCAAGGGAGGGTGGCTACACCTTC

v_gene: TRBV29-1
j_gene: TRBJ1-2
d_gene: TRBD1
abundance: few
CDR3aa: CSVGTGGAYGYTF
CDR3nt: TGCAGCGTGGGGACAGGGGGCGCCTATGGCTACACCTTC

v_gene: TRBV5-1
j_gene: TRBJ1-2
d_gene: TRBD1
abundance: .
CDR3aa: CASSLAGAGQGATGYGYTF
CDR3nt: TGCGCCAGCAGCTTGGCCGGGGCGGGACAGGGGGCCACTGGCTATGGCTACACCTTC

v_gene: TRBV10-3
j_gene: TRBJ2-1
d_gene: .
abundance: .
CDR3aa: CAIRRGDNEQFF
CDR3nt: TGTGCCATCCGCAGGGGGGACAATGAGCAGTTCTTC

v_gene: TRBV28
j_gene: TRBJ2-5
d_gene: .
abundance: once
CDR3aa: CASSLRQGAPSWQETQYF
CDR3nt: TGTGCCAGCAGTTTACGGCAGGGCGCCCCAAGTTGGCAAGAGACCCAGTACTTC

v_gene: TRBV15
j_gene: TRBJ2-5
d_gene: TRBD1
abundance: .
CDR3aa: CATSRGQGGVGETQYF
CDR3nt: TGTGCCACCAGCAGAGGACAGGGTGGGGTGGGAGAGACCCAGTACTTC

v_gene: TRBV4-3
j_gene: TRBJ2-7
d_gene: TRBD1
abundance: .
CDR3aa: CASSQGVTGGRSEQYF
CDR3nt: TGCGCCAGCAGCCAAGGGGTGACAGGGGGTCGAAGCGAGCAGTACTTC

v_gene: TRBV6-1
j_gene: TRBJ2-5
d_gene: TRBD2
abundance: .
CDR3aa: CASSQGGVQETQYF
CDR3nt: TGTGCCAGCAGCCAGGGAGGGGTCCAAGAGACCCAGTACTTC

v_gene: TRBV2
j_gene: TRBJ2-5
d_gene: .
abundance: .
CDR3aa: CASSLQTTQYF
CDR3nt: TGTGCCAGCAGTTTACAGACGACCCAGTACTTC

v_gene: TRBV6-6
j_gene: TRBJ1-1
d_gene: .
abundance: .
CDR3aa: CATRDRRPYTEAFF
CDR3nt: TGTGCCACGCGAGACAGGCGGCCCTACACTGAAGCTTTCTTT

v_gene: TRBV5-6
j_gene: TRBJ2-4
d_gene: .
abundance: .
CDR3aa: CASSLRTAKNIQYF
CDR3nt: TGTGCCAGCAGCTTGCGGACAGCAAAAAACATTCAGTACTTC

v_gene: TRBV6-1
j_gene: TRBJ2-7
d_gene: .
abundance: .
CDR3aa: CASRDFVYEQYF
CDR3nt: TGTGCCAGCCGGGACTTTGTTTACGAGCAGTACTTC

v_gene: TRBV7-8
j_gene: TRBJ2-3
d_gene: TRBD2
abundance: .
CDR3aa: CASSFGLAGGSTDTQYF
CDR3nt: TGTGCCAGCAGCTTTGGACTAGCGGGGGGAAGCACAGATACGCAGTATTTT

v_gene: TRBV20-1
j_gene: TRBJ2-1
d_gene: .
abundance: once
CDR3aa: CSARRGIEQFF
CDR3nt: TGCAGTGCCCGGCGGGGAATTGAGCAGTTCTTC

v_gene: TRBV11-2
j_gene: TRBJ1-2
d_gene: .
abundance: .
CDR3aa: CASSLEQGLTYGYTF
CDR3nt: TGTGCCAGCAGCTTAGAGCAGGGGCTTACCTATGGCTACACCTTC

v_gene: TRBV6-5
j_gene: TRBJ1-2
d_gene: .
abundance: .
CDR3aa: CASSPTGSYGYTF
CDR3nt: TGTGCCAGCAGTCCGACGGGAAGTTATGGCTACACCTTC

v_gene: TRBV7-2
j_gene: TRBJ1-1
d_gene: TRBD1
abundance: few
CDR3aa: CASSRQGTEAFF
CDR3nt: TGTGCCAGCAGCAGACAGGGTACTGAAGCTTTCTTT

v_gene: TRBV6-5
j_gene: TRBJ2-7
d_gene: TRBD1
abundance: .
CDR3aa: CASSYAGQGLYEQYF
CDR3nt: TGTGCCAGCAGTTACGCGGGACAGGGACTCTACGAGCAGTACTTC

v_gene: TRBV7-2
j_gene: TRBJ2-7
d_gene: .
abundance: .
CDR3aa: CASSVGGAYEQYF
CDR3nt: TGTGCCAGCAGCGTCGGAGGGGCCTACGAGCAGTACTTC

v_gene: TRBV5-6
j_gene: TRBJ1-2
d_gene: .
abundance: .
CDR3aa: CASSTKTGKYYGYTF
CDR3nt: TGTGCCAGCAGCACCAAAACAGGGAAATACTATGGCTACACCTTC

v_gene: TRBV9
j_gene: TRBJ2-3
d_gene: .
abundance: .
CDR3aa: CASSVGGESLTDTQYF
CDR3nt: TGTGCCAGCAGCGTAGGGGGGGAAAGCCTCACAGATACGCAGTATTTT

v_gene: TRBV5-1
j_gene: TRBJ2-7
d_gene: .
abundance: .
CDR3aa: CASSLGSSYEQYF
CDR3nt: TGCGCCAGCAGCTTGGGCAGCTCCTACGAGCAGTACTTC

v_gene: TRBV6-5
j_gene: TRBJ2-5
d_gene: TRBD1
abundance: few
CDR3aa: CASTATGVETQYF
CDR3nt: TGTGCCAGCACCGCAACAGGGGTAGAGACCCAGTACTTC

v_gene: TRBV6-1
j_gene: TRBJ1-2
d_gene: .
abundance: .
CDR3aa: CASSELRQGGGYTF
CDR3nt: TGTGCCAGCAGTGAACTCCGGCAGGGTGGAGGCTACACCTTC

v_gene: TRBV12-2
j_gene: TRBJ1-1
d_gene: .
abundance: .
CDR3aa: CASRHAGTGDFFF
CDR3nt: TGTGCAAGTCGCCATGCCGGGACAGGGGATTTTTTCTTT

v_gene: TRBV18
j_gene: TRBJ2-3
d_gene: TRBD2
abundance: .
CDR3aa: CASSPLAGGYTDTQYF
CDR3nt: TGTGCCAGCTCTCCGCTAGCGGGGGGGTACACAGATACGCAGTATTTT

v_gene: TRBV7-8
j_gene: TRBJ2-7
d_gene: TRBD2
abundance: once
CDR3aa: CASSLQPSGGNYEQYF
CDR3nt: TGTGCCAGCAGCTTACAGCCTAGCGGGGGCAACTACGAGCAGTACTTC

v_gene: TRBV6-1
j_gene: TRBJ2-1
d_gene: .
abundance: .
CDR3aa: CASSGSGDYNEQFF
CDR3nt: TGTGCCAGCAGTGGTTCCGGGGACTACAATGAGCAGTTCTTC

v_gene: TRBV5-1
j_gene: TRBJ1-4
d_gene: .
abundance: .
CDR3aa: CASSRGGNEKLFF
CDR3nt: TGCGCCAGCAGCCGAGGGGGAAATGAAAAACTGTTTTTT

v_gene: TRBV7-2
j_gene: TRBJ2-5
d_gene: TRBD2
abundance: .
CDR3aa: CASSLWMTGGAEETQYF
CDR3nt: TGTGCCAGCAGCTTATGGATGACGGGGGGAGCAGAAGAGACCCAGTACTTC

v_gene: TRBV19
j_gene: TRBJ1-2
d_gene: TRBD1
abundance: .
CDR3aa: CASSPPGQGYSYTF
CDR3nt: TGTGCCAGTAGTCCCCCGGGACAGGGTTATAGCTACACCTTC

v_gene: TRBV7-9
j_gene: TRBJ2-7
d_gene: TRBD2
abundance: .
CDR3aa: CASSWEGPASYEQYF
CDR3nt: TGTGCCAGCAGCTGGGAGGGACCCGCCTCCTACGAGCAGTACTTC

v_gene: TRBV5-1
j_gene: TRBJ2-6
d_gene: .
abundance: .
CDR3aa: CASSHPTEHSGANVLTF
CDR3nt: TGCGCCAGCAGCCATCCGACAGAGCACTCTGGGGCCAACGTCCTGACTTTC

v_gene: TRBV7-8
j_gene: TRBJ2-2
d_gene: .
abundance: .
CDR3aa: CASSLVRVLTHENTGELFF
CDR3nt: TGTGCCAGCAGCTTAGTTCGGGTTCTTACACACGAGAACACCGGGGAGCTGTTTTTT

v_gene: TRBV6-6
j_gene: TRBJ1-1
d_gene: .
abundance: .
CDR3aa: CASSYGARTEAFF
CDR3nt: TGTGCCAGCAGTTACGGTGCGCGGACTGAAGCTTTCTTT

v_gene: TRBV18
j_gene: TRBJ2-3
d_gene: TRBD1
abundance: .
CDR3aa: CASPKLGVQGAQYF
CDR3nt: TGTGCCAGCCCGAAGTTGGGGGTACAGGGGGCACAGTATTTT

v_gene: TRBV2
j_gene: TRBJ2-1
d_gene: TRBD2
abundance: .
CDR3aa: CASSEGLAGGGYEQFF
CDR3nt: TGTGCCAGCAGTGAGGGACTAGCGGGGGGCGGGTATGAGCAGTTCTTC

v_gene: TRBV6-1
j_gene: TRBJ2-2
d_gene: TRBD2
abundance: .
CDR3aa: CASSGGWGTRNTGELFF
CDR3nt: TGTGCCAGCAGTGGGGGTTGGGGGACTAGAAACACCGGGGAGCTGTTTTTT

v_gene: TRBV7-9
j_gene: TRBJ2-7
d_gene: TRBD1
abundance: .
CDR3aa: CASSPRQGSTYEQYF
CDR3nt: TGTGCCAGCAGCCCCCGACAGGGGTCCACCTACGAGCAGTACTTC